What follows are 29 T cell receptor beta chains derived from one specimen sequenced in a study of cytomegalovirus exposure and HLA in healthy donors. Use of 60 Vbeta and 13 Jbeta primers characterized the PCR. Profiled with immunoSEQ multiplex PCR; TCRdb holds only in-frame clones, not every one. The repertoire holds about 99,000 clones, with around 80% as singletons. The specimen sequenced was PBMCs. Source of these receptors: a woman younger than 35 in good health and CMV-seropositive.

V and J are TRBV20-1 and TRBJ2-1; no reliable D call. This CDR3 is built from 11 residues. The V end was cut by 0 bases, the J end by 9 bases, with 6 bases between. Per germline, CDR1 DFQATT and CDR2 SNEGSKA (reference sequence). Here the CDR3 DNA reads TGCAGTGCTAGAGAGGCGGCTGAGCAGTTCTTC. This codes for CSAREAAEQFF.

The V and J genes are TRBV21-1 and TRBJ1-1. TRBV21-1 is a pseudogene locus. This CDR3 region has 12 residues. Here the CDR3 reads CASYRERTEAFF. The CDR3 coding sequence is TGTGCCAGCTATAGGGAGAGAACTGAAGCTTTCTTT.

The J gene is TRBJ2-6, the V gene TRBV7-9; 9 nucleotides line up with TRBD1. The CDR3 runs 18 residues. The germline V gene encodes CDR1 SEHNR and CDR2 FQNEAQ (reference sequence). Trimming cost V 7 bases and J 1 base; bases outside gene matches: 11. CDR3 residues: CASTVAGQGVSGANVLTF. The DNA for the CDR3 is TGTGCCAGCACCGTTGCGGGACAGGGAGTATCTGGGGCCAACGTCCTGACTTTC. Together with reference TRBV7-9 and TRBJ2-6, the CDR3 gives the full variable domain: DTGVSQNPRHKITKRGQNVTFRCDPISEHNRLYWYRQTLGQGPEFLTYFQNEAQLEKSRLLSDRFSAERPKGSFSTLEIQRTEQGDSAMYLCASTVAGQGVSGANVLTFGAGSRLTVL.

The V call is TRBV18, the J call TRBJ2-6; 11 nucleotides agree with TRBD2. The germline gives CDR1 KGHSH, CDR2 LQKENI. With 0 bases clipped from V and 1 base from J, the junction kept 8 bases outside the gene matches. CDR3 length equals 20 residues. CDR3 DNA: TGTGCCAGCTCACCACCGGGACTAGCGGTACTCCAGTCTGGGGCCAACGTCCTGACTTTC. It specifies CASSPPGLAVLQSGANVLTF.

This clone was recorded once. The chain has TRBV11-2 and TRBJ1-1, with D possibly matching TRBD1 (6 bases). CDR3 size: 18 residues. Trimming left V 1 base short and J 6 bases short, with 24 bases between. The germline V gene has CDR1 SGHAT and CDR2 FQNNGV. The DNA of the CDR3 is TGTGCCAGCAGCTTAGGTGCCTGGACACAGGGCGAGGACGCTGAAGCTTTCTTT. Protein sequence: CASSLGAWTQGEDAEAFF.

The chain couples TRBV5-1 to TRBJ2-1; possibly TRBD1 for D (7 bases). The CDR3 sequence is 17 residues long. Germline V CDR1 and CDR2: SGHRS, YFSETQ. The germline V and J ends were trimmed by 3 bases and 4 bases, with 20 bases remaining between them. The CDR3 sequence is CASSSPGGTAGYNEQFF. In nucleotides, the CDR3 is TGCGCCAGCAGCTCCCCAGGGGGGACTGCGGGATACAATGAGCAGTTCTTC.

The chain recombines TRBV28 with TRBJ1-5, with TRBD1 as a possible D gene (5 bases). Germline CDR1 is MDHEN and CDR2 is SYDVKM. This CDR3 is 11 amino acids long. The V gene lost 6 bases and the J gene lost 15 bases, with 15 bases spanning the gap. The CDR3 loop is CASSLTDRRHF. The CDR3 bases are TGTGCCAGCAGCCTTACCGACAGACGGCATTTT. Filled out from reference TRBV28 and TRBJ1-5, the complete variable domain reads DVKVTQSSRYLVKRTGEKVFLECVQDMDHENMFWYRQDPGLGLRLIYFSYDVKMKEKGDIPEGYSVSREKKERFSLILESASTNQTSMYLCASSLTDRRHFGDGTRLSIL.

The chain is built from TRBV10-3 and TRBJ1-6, with 11 bases identical to TRBD1. CDR1 and CDR2 from the germline V gene are ENHRY and SYGVKD. There are 17 residues in the CDR3. Losses at the gene ends were 10 bases for V and 8 bases for J; bases not matched to a gene: 16. Here the CDR3 reads CATQPWDRGSLDSPLHF. The CDR3 DNA follows: TGTGCCACTCAACCCTGGGACAGGGGGAGTTTGGATTCACCCCTCCACTTT.

The CDR3 DNA reads TGTGCCAGCAGCGACGGGACTAGGGGAAACAATGAGCAGTTCTTC. It codes for CASSDGTRGNNEQFF. J is TRBJ2-1 and V is TRBV13; 8 nucleotides agree with TRBD2. Germline V gene sequence: CDR1 PRHDT, CDR2 FYEKMQ (reference sequence). The CDR3 is 15 amino acids. The V gene end was trimmed by 5 bases and the J gene end by 5 bases; junction bases not matched to a gene: 8.

This chain connects TRBV2 to TRBJ1-2; D is uncertain. There are 15 residues in the CDR3. The ends were cut back, 6 bases at V and 2 bases at J, with 16 bases in the middle. Germline V gene sequence: CDR1 SNHLY, CDR2 FYNNEI. The CDR3 DNA is TGTGCCAGCAGGCTACGGGCGACGGGGAACTATGGCTACACCTTC. The encoded protein is CASRLRATGNYGYTF.

The rearrangement joins TRBV4-1 to TRBJ2-7; TRBD2 is a possible D gene (5 bases). Between the trimmed V and J ends, which lost 0 bases and 2 bases, there was a span of 14 bases. There are 16 residues in the CDR3. Germline lookup yields CDR1 MGHRA and CDR2 YSYEKL. The CDR3 DNA reads as TGCGCCAGCAGCCAAGATATTAGCGCAACGCCCTACGAGCAGTACTTC. Amino acids: CASSQDISATPYEQYF.

This rearrangement joins TRBV30 to TRBJ2-1; TRBD1 is a possible D gene (6 bases). CDR3 length: 14 residues. Germline CDR1 GTSNPN, CDR2 SVGIG (reference sequence). V was clipped by 3 bases and J by 7 bases, with 16 bases between them. DNA of the CDR3: TGTGCCTGGAGACGGTGGACAGTCGCGAATGAGCAGTTCTTC. Translated, it gives CAWRRWTVANEQFF.

This clone was recorded only once. The CDR3 is CAISESAAGGPNEQFF. Here the CDR3 DNA reads TGTGCCATCAGTGAGTCAGCGGCGGGAGGGCCGAATGAGCAGTTCTTC. V and J are TRBV10-3 and TRBJ2-1; TRBD2 agrees at 9 bases. V shed 0 bases, J shed 7 bases, and the junction held 7 bases outside the gene matches. This CDR3 is 16 amino acids long. Germline V gives CDR1 ENHRY, CDR2 SYGVKD.

The gene calls are TRBV27 and TRBJ1-2; TRBD1 is a possible D gene (5 bases). V was shortened by 6 bases and J by 9 bases, with 17 bases between the two germline ends. CDR1 and CDR2 (germline): MNHEY, SMNVEV (reference sequence). This CDR3 is built from 13 residues. CDR3 loop: CASSPHPTDRYTF. CDR3 DNA: TGTGCCAGCAGCCCCCACCCGACAGACCGCTACACCTTC.

CDR3 bases: TGTGCCAGCAGCCAGGGAAACACCATATATTTT. Its translation is CASSQGNTIYF. The rearrangement uses TRBV7-6 and TRBJ1-3; D remains ambiguous. CDR3 length: 11 residues. The V end lost 5 bases, the J end lost 4 bases, and 3 bases lay between the germline ends. Germline CDR1 SGHVS, CDR2 FNYEAQ.

The chain recombines TRBV19 with TRBJ1-2, with 7 bases that match TRBD1. The CDR3 runs 13 residues. With V trimmed by 6 bases and J by 4 bases, 5 bases remained unmatched. Per the germline V gene, CDR1 is LNHDA and CDR2 is SQIVND (reference sequence). CDR3 DNA sequence: TGTGCCAGTAGGGTAGGGACAGCCTATGGCTACACCTTC. Its protein product is CASRVGTAYGYTF.

This clone was found a few times. V usage is TRBV30 and J usage is TRBJ2-5; D call uncertain. In germline, CDR1 is GTSNPN, CDR2 SVGIG (reference sequence). The V end lost 0 bases, the J end lost 5 bases, and 4 bases lay between the germline ends. The CDR3 has 11 residues. The CDR3 DNA reads TGTGCCTGGAGTGTACGGGAGACCCAGTACTTC. Translated, it gives CAWSVRETQYF.

The chain carries TRBV2 and TRBJ1-6, with TRBD1 identical over 9 bases. The CDR3 loop spans 16 amino acids. V shed 6 bases, J shed 10 bases, and the junction held 13 bases outside the gene matches. The germline gives CDR1 SNHLY, CDR2 FYNNEI. The CDR3 region is CASSPKGGTGSSPLHF. The CDR3 DNA follows: TGTGCCAGCAGCCCCAAAGGAGGGACAGGGAGCTCACCCCTCCACTTT.

This clone appeared a few times. The V gene is TRBV5-1, the J gene TRBJ2-1, with 9 bases aligning to TRBD2. J lost 7 bases, V lost 0 bases, and 5 bases had no gene match. Germline lookup yields CDR1 SGHRS and CDR2 YFSETQ. The CDR3 spans 15 residues. In nucleotides, the CDR3 is TGCGCCAGCAGCTTGGTTCCTAGCGGGACGAATGAGCAGTTCTTC. Its protein product is CASSLVPSGTNEQFF.

This clone appeared a few times. V and J are TRBV30 and TRBJ2-5; 12 nucleotides agree with TRBD2. The J segment lost 9 bases and the V segment lost 5 bases, leaving 7 bases of the junction unmatched. This CDR3 is 13 amino acids long. Germline V gene data show CDR1 as GTSNPN and CDR2 as SVGIG (reference sequence). This chain's CDR3 is CAWAGLAGSAQYF. CDR3 coding DNA: TGTGCCTGGGCAGGACTAGCGGGATCGGCCCAGTACTTC.

The V gene is TRBV9, the J gene TRBJ2-7; 10 bases are shared with TRBD2. Looked up from germline, CDR1 is SGDLS and CDR2 is YYNGEE. The CDR3 totals 15 residues. Germline trimming cut 2 bases from V and 3 bases from J; bases unmatched to any gene: 5. CDR3 residues: CASSVASGSIYEQYF. CDR3 DNA: TGTGCCAGCAGCGTTGCTAGCGGGAGCATCTACGAGCAGTACTTC.

The chain carries TRBV11-1 and TRBJ2-1, with D possibly matching TRBD2 (5 bases). Germline values: CDR1 SGHAT, CDR2 FQDESV (reference sequence). CDR3 length: 16 amino acids. V was pared by 1 base and J by 0 bases, with 10 bases between. CDR3 in DNA: TGTGCCAGCAGCTTAGGAGCTAGCTACTCCTACAATGAGCAGTTCTTC. Translating it yields CASSLGASYSYNEQFF.

The rearrangement joins TRBV7-9 to TRBJ2-3; 7 bases are a match to TRBD2. Germline V gene data show CDR1 as SEHNR and CDR2 as FQNEAQ (reference sequence). The length of the CDR3 is 14 residues. V lost 1 base, J lost 6 bases, and 4 bases stayed unmatched. The CDR3 bases are TGTGCCAGCAGCTTAGGTAGCGGGTTGGATACGCAGTATTTT. Translating gives CASSLGSGLDTQYF.

V and J are TRBV4-1 and TRBJ2-7; 12 bases align to TRBD2. Germline V gives CDR1 MGHRA, CDR2 YSYEKL. With V trimmed by 3 bases and J by 9 bases, 6 bases remained unmatched. This CDR3 contains 14 residues. The CDR3 reads CASSQVTSGSGQYF. DNA of the CDR3: TGCGCCAGCAGCCAGGTGACTAGCGGGAGTGGGCAGTACTTC.

V usage is TRBV6-1 and J usage is TRBJ1-2, with D hard to call. Germline V gives CDR1 MNHNS, CDR2 SASEGT. Trimming removed 2 bases at V and 4 bases at J, with 8 bases between. This CDR3 comprises 13 residues. CDR3 coding DNA: TGTGCCAGCAGTGAACCAGGCTCCTATGGCTACACCTTC. Its protein product is CASSEPGSYGYTF.

This clone was seen only a few times. This sequence joins TRBV4-2 and TRBJ2-3, with 13 positions matching TRBD2. The CDR3 is 18 amino acids. V was clipped by 0 bases and J by 3 bases; unmatched bases: 6. Germline lookup yields CDR1 LGHNA and CDR2 YNFKEQ. The CDR3 reads CASSQEGTSGILTDTQYF. CDR3 in DNA: TGTGCCAGCAGCCAAGAGGGGACTAGCGGGATTTTGACAGATACGCAGTATTTT.

J is TRBJ1-1 and V is TRBV18; 8 bases agree with TRBD1. The junction had 3 bases not matched to a gene; V was cut back by 3 bases and J by 0 bases. Germline assignment: CDR1 KGHSH and CDR2 LQKENI. There are 15 residues in the CDR3. The CDR3 DNA follows: TGTGCCAGCTCACCTGGACAGGGTTTGAACACTGAAGCTTTCTTT. Translation: CASSPGQGLNTEAFF.

This clone was seen only once. The chain uses TRBV5-1 and TRBJ2-1; 13 nucleotides match TRBD2. After removal of 0 bases from V and 9 bases from J, the junction contained 3 bases not matched to a gene. Per the germline V gene, CDR1 is SGHRS and CDR2 is YFSETQ. The CDR3 spans 15 residues. CDR3 nucleotides: TGCGCCAGCAGCTTGGATGGACTAGCGGGAGTTGAGCAGTTCTTC. Translated, it gives CASSLDGLAGVEQFF.

The chain is built from TRBV5-1 and TRBJ2-7; no clear D gene. The CDR3 is 14 residues long. V lost 1 base, J lost 1 base, and 9 bases lay in between. The germline V gene has CDR1 SGHRS and CDR2 YFSETQ. The CDR3 reads CASSLSVVSYEQYF. CDR3 DNA sequence: TGCGCCAGCAGCTTGTCCGTCGTTTCCTACGAGCAGTACTTC.